These T cell receptor beta chains were read from a single sample in a study of blood T cells in healthy people across ages. TCRdb independently ran MiXCR on the 5' RACE reads; one entry per CDR3 protein. The repertoire holds around 1,800,000 distinct CDR3 sequences, with around 42% as singletons. Sequencing input: blood. These receptors originate from a human donor in good health. Both conserved end residues are trimmed from each CDR3. Each record gives: V gene, J gene, CDR3 protein.

V gene: TRBV7-3
J gene: TRBJ2-1
CDR3 protein: ASSLLSGGYNEQF

V gene: TRBV29-1
J gene: TRBJ1-1
CDR3 protein: SVNPLIMNTEAF

V gene: TRBV5-1
J gene: TRBJ2-5
CDR3 protein: ASSRQEMWETQY

V gene: TRBV12-3/TRBV12-4
J gene: TRBJ2-5
CDR3 protein: ASSLRWGQETQY

V gene: TRBV11-3
J gene: TRBJ2-3
CDR3 protein: ASRPSSGGGDTQY

V gene: TRBV20-1
J gene: TRBJ2-1
CDR3 protein: SAGGVGWVDEQF

V gene: TRBV4-3
J gene: TRBJ2-3
CDR3 protein: ASSQETGASTDTQY

V gene: TRBV7-3
J gene: TRBJ2-1
CDR3 protein: ASSLRGQGAEEQF

V gene: TRBV2
J gene: TRBJ2-1
CDR3 protein: ASTERGASSYNEQF

V gene: TRBV4-3
J gene: TRBJ1-2
CDR3 protein: ASSPWTDPSYGYT

V gene: TRBV20-1
J gene: TRBJ2-3
CDR3 protein: SATLSRTDTQY

V gene: TRBV20-1
J gene: TRBJ2-5
CDR3 protein: SSYTGGEETQY

V gene: TRBV7-2
J gene: TRBJ2-5
CDR3 protein: ASSLGWTGGVETQY

V gene: TRBV12-3/TRBV12-4
J gene: TRBJ2-3
CDR3 protein: ASSRMTDTQY

V gene: TRBV28
J gene: TRBJ1-2
CDR3 protein: ASSSLIVALGDYGYT

V gene: TRBV7-2
J gene: TRBJ1-6
CDR3 protein: ASGGIFYNSPLH

V gene: TRBV6-2/TRBV6-3
J gene: TRBJ1-5
CDR3 protein: ASSYFGNQPQH

V gene: TRBV20-1
J gene: TRBJ2-1
CDR3 protein: SARAGGRYNEQF

V gene: TRBV5-4
J gene: TRBJ2-3
CDR3 protein: ASSLDGSTDTLY

V gene: TRBV7-2
J gene: TRBJ2-3
CDR3 protein: ASSHSLTDTQY

V gene: TRBV28
J gene: TRBJ2-5
CDR3 protein: ASTPGQGVGQY

V gene: TRBV4-3
J gene: TRBJ1-1
CDR3 protein: ASSQDRKGHTEAF

V gene: TRBV6-6
J gene: TRBJ1-3
CDR3 protein: ASSYTGTEISGNTIY

V gene: TRBV14
J gene: TRBJ2-1
CDR3 protein: ASSPSTSGVGQF

V gene: TRBV7-2
J gene: TRBJ2-1
CDR3 protein: ASSFTSGGVDEQF

V gene: TRBV6-2/TRBV6-3
J gene: TRBJ2-1
CDR3 protein: AGSEIGGQF

V gene: TRBV11-2
J gene: TRBJ2-1
CDR3 protein: ASSLMRGGVVNEQF

V gene: TRBV6-1
J gene: TRBJ1-5
CDR3 protein: ASSVVSTINQPQH

V gene: TRBV20-1
J gene: TRBJ2-7
CDR3 protein: SATGQLGSYEQY

V gene: TRBV20-1
J gene: TRBJ1-2
CDR3 protein: SARSTGGAEGYT

V gene: TRBV2
J gene: TRBJ2-1
CDR3 protein: ASRSRDRGWGNEQF

V gene: TRBV9
J gene: TRBJ2-3
CDR3 protein: ASSVEGTLSTDTQY

V gene: TRBV6-1
J gene: TRBJ2-3
CDR3 protein: ASSESLAGGFDTQY

V gene: TRBV4-3
J gene: TRBJ2-7
CDR3 protein: ATRNPSTYEQY

V gene: TRBV9
J gene: TRBJ1-1
CDR3 protein: ASSVVAGDTEAF

V gene: TRBV5-1
J gene: TRBJ1-1
CDR3 protein: ASSLSGGTTEAF

V gene: TRBV20-1
J gene: TRBJ2-3
CDR3 protein: SASGDPTDTQY

V gene: TRBV7-2
J gene: TRBJ1-4
CDR3 protein: ASSLLGTGQEKLF

V gene: TRBV29-1
J gene: TRBJ2-6
CDR3 protein: SVEGWGSGANVLT

V gene: TRBV5-1
J gene: TRBJ1-4
CDR3 protein: ASSSVAGRNEKLF

V gene: TRBV5-5
J gene: TRBJ1-2
CDR3 protein: ASSFDGVTFGYGYT

V gene: TRBV2
J gene: TRBJ2-7
CDR3 protein: ASTFAFSQSEQY

V gene: TRBV29-1
J gene: TRBJ1-5
CDR3 protein: SVRTANSNQPQH

V gene: TRBV20-1
J gene: TRBJ2-7
CDR3 protein: SALDRATYEQY

V gene: TRBV9
J gene: TRBJ1-1
CDR3 protein: ASSYQGRGNTEAF

V gene: TRBV7-8
J gene: TRBJ1-2
CDR3 protein: ASSLARIGYGYT

V gene: TRBV29-1
J gene: TRBJ2-1
CDR3 protein: SVTKGIAYNEQF

V gene: TRBV7-2
J gene: TRBJ2-1
CDR3 protein: ASSLAGGRGGETQF

V gene: TRBV7-2
J gene: TRBJ1-2
CDR3 protein: ASSLADIPNYGYT

V gene: TRBV20-1
J gene: TRBJ1-5
CDR3 protein: SARRQGSNQPQH

V gene: TRBV4-3
J gene: TRBJ2-3
CDR3 protein: ASSPRVNTDTQY

V gene: TRBV20-1
J gene: TRBJ1-3
CDR3 protein: SARTGGLGNTIY